This T cell receptor (beta chain) was sequenced for a study of OX40 agonist ivuxolimab in advanced cancers. Study-wide context: Ivuxolimab was an agonistic, fully human IgG2 monoclonal antibody directed against OX40 (CD134), a costimulatory receptor. Intravenous ivuxolimab was administered to patients every 2 weeks at six dose levels: 0.01, 0.1, 0.3, 1.5, 3 and 10 mg/kg. Among the 50 to 55 dose-escalation patients, roughly 20 had hepatocellular carcinoma, some 15 melanoma, 9 renal cell carcinoma and 9 head and neck cancer. The dose-escalation cohort was approximately 83% male with a mean age of approximately 60 years, ranging from roughly 20 to 80. Prior anti-PD-1, anti-PD-L1 or anti-CTLA-4 therapy was permitted, and checkpoint inhibitors had been received by more than 35% of dose-escalation patients. Partial responses occurred in three dose-escalation patients: two with cutaneous melanoma and one with hepatocellular carcinoma. Peripheral TCRbeta sequencing was intended to test whether TCR sequence diversity was altered and clonal T-cell expansion was caused by ivuxolimab. The paper describes the monotherapy dose-escalation part (N of about 47 patients) of the phase I trial of ivuxolimab.

V loses 3 bases at its end and J loses 0 bases; junction bases beyond the gene matches: 9. From the germline V gene, CDR1 is SGDLS and CDR2 is YYNGEE. The CDR3 covers 17 residues, taking in both the cysteine and the phenylalanine. Only the CDR3 region is kept as DNA, spanning 51 bases read in frame from base 1. On this clone: Its antigen is currently not known. Base qualities are missing; no much larger clone stands one base away.

Study-wide conclusions, independent of this receptor: Partial responders in the 0.1-3.0 mg/kg groups had among the lowest normalized peripheral clonal expansion, especially among CD8+ T cells. Low levels of normalized T-cell clonal expansion were also seen in some patients who did not respond. After ivuxolimab, more expanded clones were found on average in CD8+ T cells than in CD4+ T cells. Which antigens the clonally expanded peripheral T cells were specific for was not determined. At doses of 0.1 to 3.0 mg/kg, clonal expansion of both CD4+ and CD8+ blood T cells was observed from baseline to week 6.

For sequencing of the TCRbeta CDR3 region, genomic DNA was extracted from the sorted cells. TCRbeta CDR3 regions were sequenced using the immunoSEQ Assay. TCRdb carries this immuneACCESS record with in-frame sequences only. Its versions omit some clonotypes, under half of them owing to an unresolved V gene in the studies checked, with the rest unexplained. The sample profile shows about 100,000 clones; around 96% of them were found once. The ten largest clones represent about 2.1% of the sample. The trial excluded patients who had a history of autoimmune disease or who were on systemic immunosuppression. Peripheral blood for TCR sequencing was drawn from every dose cohort at baseline, at cycle 4 day 1 and at cycle 7 day 1. Samples were obtained from an open-label, multicenter, first-in-human phase I dose-escalation trial of ivuxolimab. The trial enrolled adults with locally advanced or metastatic head and neck squamous cell, hepatocellular, melanoma or renal cell carcinoma. Before TCR sequencing, CD4+ T cells and CD8+ T cells were sorted from peripheral blood as separate populations.

The sequence joins TRBV9 to TRBJ2-3; TRBD1 aligns with 8 central bases. The material was CD4+ or CD8+ T cells sorted from blood, obtained in a trial of the OX40 agonist ivuxolimab. This clonotype was obtained from an adult with an advanced solid tumor such as melanoma, head and neck, liver or kidney cancer. This receptor carries the CDR3 CASSADRAATSTDTQYF. The DNA reads as follows: TGTGCCAGCAGCGCGGACAGGGCTGCCACAAGCACAGATACGCAGTATTTT.